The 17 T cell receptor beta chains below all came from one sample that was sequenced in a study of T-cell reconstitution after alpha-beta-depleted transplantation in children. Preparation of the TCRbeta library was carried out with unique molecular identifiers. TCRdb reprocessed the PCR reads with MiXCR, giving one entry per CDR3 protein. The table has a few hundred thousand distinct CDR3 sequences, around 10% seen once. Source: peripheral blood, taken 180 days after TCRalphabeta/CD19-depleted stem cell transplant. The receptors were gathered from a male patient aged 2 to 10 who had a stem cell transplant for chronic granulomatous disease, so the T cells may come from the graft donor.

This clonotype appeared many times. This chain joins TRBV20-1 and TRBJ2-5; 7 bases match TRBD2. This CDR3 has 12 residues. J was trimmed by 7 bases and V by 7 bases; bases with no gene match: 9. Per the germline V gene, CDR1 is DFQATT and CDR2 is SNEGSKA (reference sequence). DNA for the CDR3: TGCAGTGGGTGGGAGGGGAGTGGGACCCAGTACTTC. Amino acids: CSGWEGSGTQYF.

DNA for the CDR3: TGTGCCAGCAGCTTACTCCGGACAGGGAGAAACACCGGGGAGCTGTTTTTT. Its translation is CASSLLRTGRNTGELFF. The gene calls are TRBV5-6 and TRBJ2-2; 8 bases align to TRBD1. Germline V gene lookup returns CDR1 SGHDT and CDR2 YYEEEE. The CDR3 runs to 17 residues. Trimming cost V 2 bases and J 2 bases; bases outside gene matches: 8. The whole variable domain, filled in from reference TRBV5-6 and TRBJ2-2, reads DAGVTQSPTHLIKTRGQQVTLRCSPKSGHDTVSWYQQALGQGPQFIFQYYEEEERQRGNFPDRFSGHQFPNYSSELNVNALLLGDSALYLCASSLLRTGRNTGELFFGEGSRLTVL.

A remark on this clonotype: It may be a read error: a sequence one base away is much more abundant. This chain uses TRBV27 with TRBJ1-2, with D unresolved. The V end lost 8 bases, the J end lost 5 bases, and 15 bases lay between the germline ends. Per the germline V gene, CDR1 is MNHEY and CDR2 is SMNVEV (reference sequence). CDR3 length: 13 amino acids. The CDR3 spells CASGQKGAYGYTF. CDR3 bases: TGTGCCAGCGGCCAAAAGGGTGCTTATGGCTACACCTTC.

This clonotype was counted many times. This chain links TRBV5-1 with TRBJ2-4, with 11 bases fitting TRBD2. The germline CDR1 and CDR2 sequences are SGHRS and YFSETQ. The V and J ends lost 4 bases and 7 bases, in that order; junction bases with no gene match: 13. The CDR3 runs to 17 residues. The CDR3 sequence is CASSKGLAALGWNIQYF. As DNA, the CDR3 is TGCGCCAGCAGCAAGGGACTAGCGGCCTTAGGGTGGAACATTCAGTACTTC.

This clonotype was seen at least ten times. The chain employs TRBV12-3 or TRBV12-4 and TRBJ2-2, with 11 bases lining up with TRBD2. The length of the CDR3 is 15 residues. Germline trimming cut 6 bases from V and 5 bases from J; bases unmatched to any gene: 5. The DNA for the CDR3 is TGTGCCAGCAGCCTACTAGCGGGAGCTACCGGGGAGCTGTTTTTT. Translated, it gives CASSLLAGATGELFF.

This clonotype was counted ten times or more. As DNA, the CDR3 is TGTGCCAGCAGCCCATTGACAGGGGAAAAAGGGGCTAATGAAAAACTGTTTTTT. Translation: CASSPLTGEKGANEKLFF. The chain carries TRBV5-6 and TRBJ1-4, with TRBD1 matching 8 bases. The length of the CDR3 is 18 residues. Germline V gene sequence: CDR1 SGHDT, CDR2 YYEEEE. Trimming removed 4 bases from V and 3 bases from J; junction bases left unmatched: 14.

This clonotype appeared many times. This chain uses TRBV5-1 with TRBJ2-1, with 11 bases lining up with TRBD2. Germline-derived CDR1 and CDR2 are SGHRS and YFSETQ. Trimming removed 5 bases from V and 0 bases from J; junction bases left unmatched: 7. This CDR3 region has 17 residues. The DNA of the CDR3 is TGCGCCAGCAGTCGGCCTAGCGGGGGGAGCTCCTACAATGAGCAGTTCTTC. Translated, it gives CASSRPSGGSSYNEQFF.

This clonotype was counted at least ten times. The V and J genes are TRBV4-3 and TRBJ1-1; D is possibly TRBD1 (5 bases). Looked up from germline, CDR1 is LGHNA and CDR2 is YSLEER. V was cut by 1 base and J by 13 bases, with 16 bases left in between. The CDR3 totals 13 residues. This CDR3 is CASSQGAGRHGFF. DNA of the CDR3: TGCGCCAGCAGCCAAGGGGCGGGGCGGCACGGTTTCTTT.

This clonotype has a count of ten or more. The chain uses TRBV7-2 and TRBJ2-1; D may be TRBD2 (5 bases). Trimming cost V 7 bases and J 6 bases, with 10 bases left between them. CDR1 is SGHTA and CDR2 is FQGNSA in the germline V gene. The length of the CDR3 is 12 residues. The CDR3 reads CASTPRGNEQFF. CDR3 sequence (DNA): TGTGCCAGCACCCCACGGGGCAATGAGCAGTTCTTC.

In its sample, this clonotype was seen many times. The DNA for the CDR3 is TGTGCCAGCAGTCTCAAACAGGGCATTAATTCACCCCTCCACTTT. Translation: CASSLKQGINSPLHF. The chain recombines TRBV27 with TRBJ1-6; TRBD1 might be the D (6 bases). Trimming took off 5 bases at V and 6 bases at J, with 14 bases between the two ends. The V gene's germline CDR1 is MNHEY and CDR2 SMNVEV (reference sequence). This CDR3 region has 15 residues.

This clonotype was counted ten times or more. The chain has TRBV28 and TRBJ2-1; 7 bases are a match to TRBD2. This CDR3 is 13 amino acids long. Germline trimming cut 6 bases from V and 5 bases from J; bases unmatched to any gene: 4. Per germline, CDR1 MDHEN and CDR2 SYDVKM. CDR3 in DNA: TGTGCCAGCAGCGGGACTAATCACAATGAGCAGTTCTTC. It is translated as CASSGTNHNEQFF.

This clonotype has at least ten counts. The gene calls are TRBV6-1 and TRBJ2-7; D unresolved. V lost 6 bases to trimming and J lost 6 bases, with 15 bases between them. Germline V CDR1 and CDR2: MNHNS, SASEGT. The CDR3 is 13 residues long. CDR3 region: CASSPGPNVEQYF. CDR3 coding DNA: TGTGCCAGCAGCCCGGGCCCCAACGTCGAGCAGTACTTC.

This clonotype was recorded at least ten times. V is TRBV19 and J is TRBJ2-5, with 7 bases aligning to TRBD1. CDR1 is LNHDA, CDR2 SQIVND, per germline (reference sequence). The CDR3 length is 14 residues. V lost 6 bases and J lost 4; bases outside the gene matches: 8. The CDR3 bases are TGTGCCAGTAGACTCGTGGCAGGGGGAGAGACCCAGTACTTC. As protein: CASRLVAGGETQYF.

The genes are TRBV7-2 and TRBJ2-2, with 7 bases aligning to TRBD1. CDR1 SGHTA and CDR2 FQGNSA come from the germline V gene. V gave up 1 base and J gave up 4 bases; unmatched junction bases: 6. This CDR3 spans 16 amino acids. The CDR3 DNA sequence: TGTGCCAGCAGCTTAGAAAGCACAGGGGTCACCGGGGAGCTGTTTTTT. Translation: CASSLESTGVTGELFF.

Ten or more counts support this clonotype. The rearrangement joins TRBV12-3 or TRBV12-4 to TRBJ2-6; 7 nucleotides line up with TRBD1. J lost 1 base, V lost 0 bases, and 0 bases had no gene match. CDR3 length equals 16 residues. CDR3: CASSLAQGSGANVLTF. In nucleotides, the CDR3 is TGTGCCAGCAGTTTAGCACAGGGGTCTGGGGCCAACGTCCTGACTTTC.

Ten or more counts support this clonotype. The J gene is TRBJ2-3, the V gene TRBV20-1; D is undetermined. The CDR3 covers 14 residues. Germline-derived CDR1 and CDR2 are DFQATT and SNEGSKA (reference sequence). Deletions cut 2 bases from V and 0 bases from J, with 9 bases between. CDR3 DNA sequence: TGCAGTGCTAGAACTTACACTAGCACAGATACGCAGTATTTT. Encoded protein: CSARTYTSTDTQYF.

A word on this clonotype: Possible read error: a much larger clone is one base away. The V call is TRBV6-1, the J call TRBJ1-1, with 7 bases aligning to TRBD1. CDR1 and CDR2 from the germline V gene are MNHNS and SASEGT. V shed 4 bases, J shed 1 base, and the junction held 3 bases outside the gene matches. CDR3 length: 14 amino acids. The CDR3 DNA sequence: TGTGCCAGCAGTGGCGGGACAGAGAACACTGAAGCTTTCTTT. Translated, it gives CASSGGTENTEAFF.